The 12 T cell receptor beta chains presented below share a single source sample, sequenced in a study of CD8 T cells in ankylosing spondylitis. TCRdb used MiXCR to reprocess the 5' RACE reads, holding one entry per CDR3 protein. Among hundreds of thousands of distinct CDR3 sequences listed, approximately 24% were seen once. Sequenced sample: blood, either unsorted or a sorted T cell fraction (not recorded which). The receptor set was obtained from a male donor with ankylosing spondylitis or in good health (not recorded which).

This clonotype was detected ten times or more. This chain links TRBV29-1 with TRBJ2-5; 7 nucleotides align to TRBD2. This CDR3 is built from 13 residues. J was trimmed by 1 base and V by 3 bases; bases with no gene match: 2. The V gene's germline CDR1 is SQVTM and CDR2 ANQGSEA. In nucleotides, the CDR3 is TGCAGCGTTGAGTCTAGCGGCCAAGAGACCCAGTACTTC. It yields the protein CSVESSGQETQYF.

At least ten counts were recorded for this clonotype. The rearrangement links TRBV12-3 or TRBV12-4 to TRBJ2-3, with D possibly TRBD2 on 6 matching bases. The CDR3 sequence is 14 residues long. Trimming cost V 4 bases and J 4 bases, with 12 bases left between them. CDR3 bases: TGTGCCAGCAGTTACGGCGGGACTGCAGATACGCAGTATTTT. It translates to CASSYGGTADTQYF.

This clonotype has ten or more counts. V gene TRBV20-1 combines with J gene TRBJ2-6, with D tentatively TRBD1 (5 bases). Trimming took 4 bases from V and 0 from J, leaving 10 bases between them. The germline V gene has CDR1 DFQATT and CDR2 SNEGSKA (reference sequence). There are 15 residues in the CDR3. CDR3 nucleotide sequence: TGCAGTGCTACACACCAGGGCTCTGGGGCCAACGTCCTGACTTTC. Amino acids: CSATHQGSGANVLTF.

This clonotype was observed at least ten times. V is TRBV24-1 and J is TRBJ2-6; D ambiguous. Germline assignment: CDR1 KGHDR and CDR2 SFDVKD. The CDR3 contains 15 residues. The V end lost 3 bases, the J end lost 3 bases, and 8 bases lay between the germline ends. The CDR3 loop is CATSDPGSGANVLTF. DNA of the CDR3: TGTGCCACCAGTGATCCCGGTAGTGGGGCCAACGTCCTGACTTTC.

J is TRBJ2-3 and V is TRBV6-1, with D perhaps TRBD2 (5 bases). Germline V CDR1 and CDR2: MNHNS, SASEGT. The CDR3 extends over 14 amino acids. Trimming left V 7 bases short and J 6 bases short, with 17 bases between. DNA for the CDR3: TGTGCCAGCAAAGAGGGTGCTAGCTTGGATACGCAGTATTTT. Residues: CASKEGASLDTQYF.

V and J are TRBV7-2 and TRBJ2-4; a weak D match, TRBD2 (5 bases). The germline V gene has CDR1 SGHTA and CDR2 FQGNSA. V was pared by 5 bases and J by 13 bases, with 15 bases between. The CDR3 spans 12 residues. Written as DNA, the CDR3 is TGTGCCAGCAGCCCCAATGCGGGCCGCCAGTACTTC. Translation gives CASSPNAGRQYF.

This rearrangement joins TRBV7-9 to TRBJ2-5, with D perhaps matching TRBD2 (5 bases). Germline loops: CDR1 SEHNR, CDR2 FQNEAQ (reference sequence). Between the trimmed V and J ends, which lost 3 bases and 5 bases, there was a span of 16 bases. This CDR3 is 15 amino acids long. The CDR3 spells CASSLTSRPGETQYF. The DNA for the CDR3 is TGTGCCAGCAGCTTGACAAGTCGACCGGGGGAGACCCAGTACTTC.

This clonotype was found a few times. The chain recombines TRBV12-5 with TRBJ2-1; 7 nucleotides match TRBD2. V shed 0 bases and J 6 bases; nucleotides not matched to a gene: 14. Germline lookup yields CDR1 LGHNT and CDR2 FRNRAP. The CDR3 consists of 18 residues. CDR3 sequence: CASGLVAKAGEPTNEQFF. The CDR3 DNA follows: TGTGCTAGTGGTTTGGTAGCAAAGGCGGGAGAACCTACCAATGAGCAGTTCTTC.

In this sample, this clonotype turned up a few times. The rearrangement joins TRBV3-1 to TRBJ2-5; D perhaps matches TRBD2 (6 bases). V gave up 0 bases and J gave up 10 bases, with 6 bases separating them. The CDR3 runs 11 residues. Germline CDR1 is LGHDT and CDR2 is YNNKEL (reference sequence). This chain's CDR3 is CASSQEGGQYF. DNA for the CDR3: TGTGCCAGCAGCCAAGAGGGGGGCCAGTACTTC.

This clonotype appeared a few times. The chain has TRBV11-2 and TRBJ2-1, with TRBD2 matching over 8 bases. With 5 bases clipped from V and 7 bases from J, the junction kept 10 bases outside the gene matches. Germline V CDR1 and CDR2: SGHAT, FQNNGV. There are 15 residues in the CDR3. The CDR3 DNA follows: TGTGCCAGCAGCCTCCCCGGCGGGAGGACAAATGAGCAGTTCTTC. This codes for CASSLPGGRTNEQFF.

This clonotype was recorded at least ten times. V and J are TRBV20-1 and TRBJ1-1; no definite D call. V dropped 3 bases and J dropped 1 base, with 12 bases sitting between them. The germline V gene has CDR1 DFQATT and CDR2 SNEGSKA (reference sequence). The CDR3 has 14 residues. CDR3 protein: CSASQVVGNTEAFF. CDR3 sequence (DNA): TGCAGTGCTAGCCAAGTTGTGGGGAACACTGAAGCTTTCTTT.

This clonotype was found a few times. The chain employs TRBV20-1 and TRBJ2-7; 11 nucleotides align to TRBD2. This CDR3 spans 14 amino acids. The trim removed 6 bases at V and 3 bases at J, leaving 7 bases unmatched. Germline-derived CDR1 and CDR2 are DFQATT and SNEGSKA (reference sequence). Here the CDR3 DNA reads TGCAGTGCCTCGACTAGCGGGAAAGGCTACGAGCAGTACTTC. Protein product: CSASTSGKGYEQYF.